Shown below are 10 T cell receptor beta chains from a single sample sequenced in a study of radiation and T cells in renal cell carcinoma. Time point here: baseline pretreatment blood. As to treatment: 15 Gy SBRT to primary tumor, nephrectomy 4 weeks later. Sequenced by immunoSEQ multiplex PCR; TCRdb stores in-frame clones only, minus some. The table shows 150,000 or so clones, with approximately 90% occurring only once. This specimen consisted of blood, obtained from a patient whose treatment included radiotherapy and nephrectomy. These receptors were obtained from a woman between 65 and 79 years old with renal cell carcinoma.

V and J are TRBV30 and TRBJ1-6; 7 nucleotides line up with TRBD1. The J segment lost 6 bases and the V segment lost 1 base, leaving 3 bases of the junction unmatched. Germline loops: CDR1 GTSNPN, CDR2 SVGIG (reference sequence). This CDR3 spans 14 amino acids. CDR3 nucleotides: TGTGCCTGGAGTGCGTACAGGGGTAATTCACCCCTCCACTTT. As protein: CAWSAYRGNSPLHF.

This clone was seen once. The V gene is TRBV7-2, the J gene TRBJ1-6; possible D gene TRBD1, 5 bases. The CDR3 runs to 15 residues. CDR1 and CDR2 (germline): SGHTA, FQGNSA. V gave up 4 bases and J gave up 1 base, with 8 bases separating them. CDR3 amino acids: CASSYDSSYNSPLHF. The CDR3 nucleotides are TGTGCCAGCAGCTACGACAGTTCCTATAATTCACCCCTCCACTTT.

V and J are TRBV7-2 and TRBJ2-7; 8 bases are a match to TRBD2. Per germline, CDR1 SGHTA and CDR2 FQGNSA. The CDR3 is 16 residues long. The V gene end was trimmed by 4 bases and the J gene end by 0 bases; junction bases not matched to a gene: 8. As DNA, the CDR3 is TGTGCCAGCAGCTCCGAGCGGGGGAGGAGCTCCTACGAGCAGTACTTC. Residues: CASSSERGRSSYEQYF.

A word on this clone: The identical CDR3 is also encoded by other nucleotide sequences in the sample. The chain links TRBV27 to TRBJ2-7, with 9 bases fitting TRBD1. J lost 3 bases, V lost 5 bases, and 2 bases had no gene match. The CDR3 extends over 13 amino acids. Per the germline V gene, CDR1 is MNHEY and CDR2 is SMNVEV (reference sequence). The CDR3 loop is CASSRDRDYEQYF. The CDR3 DNA is TGTGCCAGCAGTCGGGACAGGGACTACGAGCAGTACTTC.

The DNA for the CDR3 is TGCAGTGCTAGAGCAGGGGCTGAGTACTTC. Its translation: CSARAGAEYF. V gene TRBV20-1 combines with J gene TRBJ2-4, with D possibly being TRBD1 (6 bases). The CDR3 spans 10 residues. Trimming cost V 1 base and J 14 bases, with 9 bases left between them. Germline lookup yields CDR1 DFQATT and CDR2 SNEGSKA (reference sequence).

The chain employs TRBV9 and TRBJ1-4; D gene ambiguous. The germline gives CDR1 SGDLS, CDR2 YYNGEE. The V end lost 3 bases, the J end lost 4 bases, and 10 bases lay between the germline ends. There are 14 residues in the CDR3. CDR3 sequence: CASSADGNNEKLFF. The CDR3 coding sequence is TGTGCCAGCAGCGCCGACGGTAATAATGAAAAACTGTTTTTT.

This chain uses TRBV12-5 with TRBJ1-5, with D tentatively TRBD1 (5 bases). CDR3 length: 14 amino acids. Trimming left V 5 bases short and J 9 bases short, with 17 bases between. Germline lookup yields CDR1 LGHNT and CDR2 FRNRAP. For the CDR3, the DNA is TGTGCTAGTGGTACGGAAGGACAATTGGGGCCCCAGCATTTT. This encodes CASGTEGQLGPQHF.

V is TRBV27 and J is TRBJ1-6; a weak D match, TRBD1 (6 bases). Trimming removed 8 bases at V and 10 bases at J, with 21 bases between. Germline values: CDR1 MNHEY, CDR2 SMNVEV (reference sequence). This CDR3 comprises 15 residues. CDR3 coding DNA: TGTGCCAGCTCGAGAGGGGTAGGGGGGGGATCACCCCTCCACTTT. This translates into CASSRGVGGGSPLHF.

This clone has just one count. V is TRBV19 and J is TRBJ2-3; tentative D call: TRBD1 (8 bases). The CDR3 has 15 amino acids. From germline, CDR1 is LNHDA and CDR2 SQIVND (reference sequence). V shed 6 bases and J shed 6 bases, with 19 bases lying between them. The CDR3 DNA sequence: TGTGCCAGTAGCAACAGGGGGGGGGCCTCTGATACGCAGTATTTT. It is translated as CASSNRGGASDTQYF. Based on the CDR3 plus reference TRBV19 and TRBJ2-3, the full variable domain is DGGITQSPKYLFRKEGQNVTLSCEQNLNHDAMYWYRQDPGQGLRLIYYSQIVNDFQKGDIAEGYSVSREKKESFPLTVTSAQKNPTAFYLCASSNRGGASDTQYFGPGTRLTVL.

The genes are TRBV29-1 and TRBJ1-1; TRBD1 agrees at 8 bases. The V segment lost 3 bases and the J segment 4 bases; nucleotides outside the gene matches: 10. Germline CDR1 SQVTM, CDR2 ANQGSEA. The CDR3 has 15 amino acids. This CDR3 is CSVEDRAILGTEAFF. The CDR3 region has the DNA TGCAGCGTTGAGGACAGGGCGATTCTGGGCACTGAAGCTTTCTTT. Looking up the rest from reference TRBV29-1 and TRBJ1-1 gives the full variable domain: SAVISQKPSRDICQRGTSLTIQCQVDSQVTMMFWYRQQPGQSLTLIATANQGSEATYESGFVIDKFPISRPNLTFSTLTVSNMSPEDSSIYLCSVEDRAILGTEAFFGQGTRLTVV.